Presented here are 11 T cell receptor beta chains from one specimen sequenced in a study of beta chain features in type 1 diabetes. Expressed TCRB transcripts were sequenced, since all the RNA that had been isolated was reverse transcribed. Clones were read by immunoSEQ multiplex PCR, and TCRdb kept only the in-frame ones, dropping some. The data hold about 150,000 clones, with approximately 9.1% observed a single time. What was sequenced was central memory CD4+ T cells from blood. These receptors originate from a young woman in good health.

J is TRBJ2-7 and V is TRBV5-4; TRBD1 might be the D (6 bases). The CDR3 contains 16 residues. Germline CDR1 is SGHNT and CDR2 is YYREEE (reference sequence). Trimming took 3 bases from V and 4 from J, leaving 20 bases between them. The CDR3 DNA is TGTGCCAGCAGCTCCAACAGGGACCGTCTTCGTTACGAGCAGTACTTC. Translation gives CASSSNRDRLRYEQYF.

The sample holds a few counts of this clone. In DNA, the CDR3 is TGTGCCAGCACCCTGGCTAGCGGTAACTACGAGCAGTACTTC. This translates into CASTLASGNYEQYF. This chain uses TRBV7-9 with TRBJ2-7; 7 bases agree with TRBD2. Germline CDR1 and CDR2: SEHNR and FQNEAQ (reference sequence). Trimming cost V 7 bases and J 3 bases; bases outside gene matches: 9. CDR3 length: 14 amino acids.

The CDR3 bases are TGTGCCAGCAGCTTGTTTTCAGCGGGACTTTCTGGGGCCAACGTCCTGACTTTC. This encodes CASSLFSAGLSGANVLTF. This chain links TRBV5-4 with TRBJ2-6, with 7 bases fitting TRBD2. This CDR3 region has 18 residues. V trimming: 1 base; J trimming: 1 base; junction bases outside the gene matches: 8. Germline lookup yields CDR1 SGHNT and CDR2 YYREEE (reference sequence). The whole variable domain, filled in from reference TRBV5-4 and TRBJ2-6, reads ETGVTQSPTHLIKTRGQQVTLRCSSQSGHNTVSWYQQALGQGPQFIFQYYREEENGRGNFPPRFSGLQFPNYSSELNVNALELDDSALYLCASSLFSAGLSGANVLTFGAGSRLTVL.

The chain couples TRBV7-9 to TRBJ1-2, with D uncertain. The V and J ends lost 5 bases and 2 bases respectively, with 24 bases between them. The CDR3 is 18 residues long. Germline CDR1 is SEHNR and CDR2 is FQNEAQ (reference sequence). The CDR3: CASSPYKPGGQKNYGYTF. In DNA form, the CDR3 reads TGTGCCAGCAGCCCCTACAAACCAGGAGGCCAAAAGAACTATGGCTACACCTTC.

V is TRBV11-2 and J is TRBJ1-1; 10 bases are shared with TRBD1. The V and J ends lost 5 bases and 11 bases, in that order; junction bases with no gene match: 8. The CDR3 is 13 amino acids. Looked up from germline, CDR1 is SGHAT and CDR2 is FQNNGV. This CDR3 reads CASSKDRGSEAFF. CDR3 coding DNA: TGTGCCAGCAGCAAGGACAGGGGGAGTGAGGCTTTCTTT.

The sample holds a few counts of this clone. The V gene is TRBV19, the J gene TRBJ2-1, with 10 bases aligning to TRBD2. The CDR3 loop spans 14 amino acids. Germline V gene lookup returns CDR1 LNHDA and CDR2 SQIVND (reference sequence). V dropped 7 bases and J dropped 8; count of bases not matched to a gene: 8. CDR3 DNA: TGTGCCAGTAAGGTAGCGGGGGGTGGCGATGAGCAGTTCTTC. It encodes CASKVAGGGDEQFF.

The chain has TRBV23-1 and TRBJ2-1, with TRBD2 identical over 7 bases. TRBV23-1 is annotated as an ORF whose role is uncertain. Trimming removed 1 base from V and 9 bases from J; junction bases left unmatched: 9. The CDR3 is made up of 15 amino acids. DNA of the CDR3: TGCGCCAGCAGTCAATACCGGGGGGTCGAGTGTGAGCAGTTCTTC. Encoded protein: CASSQYRGVECEQFF.

In this sample, this clone turned up a few times. The chain has TRBV5-1 and TRBJ1-1, with TRBD1 matching over 9 bases. This CDR3 has 14 residues. The J segment lost 5 bases and the V segment lost 9 bases, leaving 11 bases of the junction unmatched. CDR1 and CDR2 (germline): SGHRS, YFSETQ. DNA for the CDR3: TGCGCCACCGCTCTGGGGACAGGGTCGACTGAAGCTTTCTTT. Translated, it gives CATALGTGSTEAFF. Supplemented by reference TRBV5-1 and TRBJ1-1, the full variable domain reads KAGVTQTPRYLIKTRGQQVTLSCSPISGHRSVSWYQQTPGQGLQFLFEYFSETQRNKGNFPGRFSGRQFSNSRSEMNVSTLELGDSALYLCATALGTGSTEAFFGQGTRLTVV.

The gene calls are TRBV5-6 and TRBJ2-7; the D gene is possibly TRBD1 (5 bases). Germline V CDR1 and CDR2: SGHDT, YYEEEE. The CDR3 has 14 residues. V was shortened by 4 bases and J by 0 bases, with 11 bases between the two germline ends. Here the CDR3 reads CASSNSGSSYEQYF. The CDR3 nucleotides read TGTGCCAGCAGCAATTCAGGGTCCTCCTACGAGCAGTACTTC.

This clone was picked up a small number of times. The DNA for the CDR3 is TGTGCCAGCAGCTTAGCGGAGGAGTCAGGGGTCCATGGCTACACCTTC. Protein sequence: CASSLAEESGVHGYTF. This chain joins TRBV7-9 and TRBJ1-2, with D possibly matching TRBD1 (6 bases). This CDR3 spans 16 amino acids. Germline lookup yields CDR1 SEHNR and CDR2 FQNEAQ (reference sequence). Trimming removed 0 bases from V and 6 bases from J, with 17 bases in between.

This clone was counted only a few times. The J gene is TRBJ1-3, the V gene TRBV10-3, with 7 bases that match TRBD1. Trimming removed 6 bases from V and 1 base from J; junction bases left unmatched: 6. The CDR3 contains 15 residues. Germline CDR1 ENHRY, CDR2 SYGVKD. The CDR3 DNA sequence: TGTGCCATCAGCGGGACAGAGAGTTCTGGAAACACCATATATTTT. It codes for CAISGTESSGNTIYF.